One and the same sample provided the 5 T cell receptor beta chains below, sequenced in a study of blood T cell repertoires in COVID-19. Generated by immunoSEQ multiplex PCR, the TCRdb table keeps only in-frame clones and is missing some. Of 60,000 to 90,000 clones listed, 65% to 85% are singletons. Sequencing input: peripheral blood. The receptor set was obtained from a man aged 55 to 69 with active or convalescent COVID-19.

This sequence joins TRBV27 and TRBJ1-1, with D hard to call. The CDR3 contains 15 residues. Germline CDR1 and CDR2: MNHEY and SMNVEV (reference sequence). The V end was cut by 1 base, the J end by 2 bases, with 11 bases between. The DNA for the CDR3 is TGTGCCAGCAGTTTATGGCCAGGTTTAAACACTGAAGCTTTCTTT. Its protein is CASSLWPGLNTEAFF.

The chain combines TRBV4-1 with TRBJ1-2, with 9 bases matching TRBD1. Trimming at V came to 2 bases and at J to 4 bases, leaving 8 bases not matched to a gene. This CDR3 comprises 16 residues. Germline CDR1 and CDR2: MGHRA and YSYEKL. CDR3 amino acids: CASSQFNGQGSYGYTF. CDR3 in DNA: TGCGCCAGCAGCCAATTCAACGGACAGGGGAGCTATGGCTACACCTTC.

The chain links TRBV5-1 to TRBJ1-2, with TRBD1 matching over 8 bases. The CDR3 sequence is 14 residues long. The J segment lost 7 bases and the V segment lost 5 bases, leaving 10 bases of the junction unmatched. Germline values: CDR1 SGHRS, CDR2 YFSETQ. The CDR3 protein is CASSLSGQGSGYTF. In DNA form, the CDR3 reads TGCGCCAGCAGTCTTTCAGGACAGGGCTCTGGCTACACCTTC.

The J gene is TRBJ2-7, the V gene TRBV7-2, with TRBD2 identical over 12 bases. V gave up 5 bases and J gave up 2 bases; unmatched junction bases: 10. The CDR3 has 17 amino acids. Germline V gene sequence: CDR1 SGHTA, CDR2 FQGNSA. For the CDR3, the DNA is TGTGCCAGCAGCCCTGATCCCACTAGCGGGAGGACCTACGAGCAGTACTTC. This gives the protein CASSPDPTSGRTYEQYF.

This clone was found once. CDR3 protein: CASRWTSGGSDTQYF. CDR3 DNA: TGTGCCAGCAGATGGACTAGCGGGGGGTCAGATACGCAGTATTTT. The genes are TRBV7-2 and TRBJ2-3, with 14 bases that match TRBD2. The CDR3 is made up of 15 amino acids. CDR1 and CDR2 (germline): SGHTA, FQGNSA. The V segment lost 6 bases and the J segment 4 bases; nucleotides outside the gene matches: 3.